This T cell receptor (beta chain) is drawn from a study of T cell responses to AZD1222 COVID-19 vaccine. On the study more broadly: Both about-4-week and about-12-week second-dose recipients were combined.

Generated by immunoSEQ multiplex PCR, the TCRdb table keeps only in-frame clones and is missing some. Of roughly 120,000 clones listed, just under 90% are singletons. General study points: Repertoires in all cases were sampled only once the peak T cell response had passed. Clonal diversity was possibly underestimated, and white British individuals and females predominated among donors. Vaccine-related CD4 TCRs covered spike, predominating at 160-218 and 743-854.

Notes on this clone: The antigen is unknown.

Looked up from germline, CDR1 is SGHKS and CDR2 is YYEKEE (reference sequence). The CDR3 is made up of 16 amino acids. Trimming at V came to 3 bases and at J to 3 bases, leaving 11 bases not matched to a gene. This receptor was identified in an adult in good health. The genes are TRBV5-5 and TRBJ1-2; 7 bases align to TRBD1. Specimen: peripheral blood, collected on day 0 of AZD1222 vaccination. The CDR3 loop is CASSWTGQRSDYGYTF. The CDR3 DNA is TGTGCCAGCAGCTGGACAGGTCAGAGATCGGACTATGGCTACACCTTC.